The rows below give T cell receptor beta chains drawn from one sample of a study of cytomegalovirus exposure and HLA in healthy donors. Measured with immunoSEQ multiplex PCR; TCRdb has only the in-frame clones, and not every one. The data show 150,000 to 200,000 clones, approximately 81% seen once. The sequenced material came from PBMCs. The receptors derive from a man between 18 and 29 years old in good health and CMV-seronegative. The CDR3 runs from the conserved cysteine through the conserved F or W. Fields, in order: clone size, V gene, D gene, J gene, CDR3 DNA, CDR3 protein. D genes are given only for firm matches. Not every row has a clone size; where given, it reads once, few, many or a size class.

clone size: .
V gene: TRBV28
D gene: .
J gene: TRBJ2-6
CDR3 DNA: TGTGCCAGCAGTTTCAGGCTAAGGCTCTCTGGGGCCAACGTCCTGACTTTC
CDR3 protein: CASSFRLRLSGANVLTF

clone size: .
V gene: TRBV29-1
D gene: .
J gene: TRBJ2-1
CDR3 DNA: TGCAGCGCCGCAGAGCGGATTAACAATGAGCAGTTCTTC
CDR3 protein: CSAAERINNEQFF

clone size: once
V gene: TRBV15
D gene: TRBD1
J gene: TRBJ2-3
CDR3 DNA: TGTGCCACCAGCATCCGGACAGGGGGAAACAAGTATTTT
CDR3 protein: CATSIRTGGNKYF

clone size: .
V gene: TRBV5-4
D gene: TRBD2
J gene: TRBJ2-1
CDR3 DNA: TGTGCCAGCAGCTTGACGGGACTAGCGGGAGTTGATGAGCAGTTCTTC
CDR3 protein: CASSLTGLAGVDEQFF

clone size: .
V gene: TRBV2
D gene: TRBD2
J gene: TRBJ2-3
CDR3 DNA: TGTGCCAGCAGTGAAGACAGGACTAGACCACCACAGTATTTT
CDR3 protein: CASSEDRTRPPQYF

clone size: once
V gene: TRBV7-9
D gene: .
J gene: TRBJ1-1
CDR3 DNA: TGTGCCAGCAGCAGAACAGGGAACACTGAAGCTTTCTTT
CDR3 protein: CASSRTGNTEAFF

clone size: once
V gene: TRBV7-9
D gene: TRBD2
J gene: TRBJ2-2
CDR3 DNA: TGTGCCAGTTCTATTAAAACTAGCGGGGTTGCCGGGGAGCTGTTTTTT
CDR3 protein: CASSIKTSGVAGELFF

clone size: .
V gene: TRBV9
D gene: TRBD2
J gene: TRBJ2-7
CDR3 DNA: TGTGCCAGCAGCGTAGGCGAGACTAGCGGCGCCCCCTACGAGCAGTACTTC
CDR3 protein: CASSVGETSGAPYEQYF

clone size: .
V gene: TRBV19
D gene: TRBD1
J gene: TRBJ2-2
CDR3 DNA: TGTGCCAGTAGTACCTCTCCGGGACAGGGAAGAACCGGGGAGCTGTTTTTT
CDR3 protein: CASSTSPGQGRTGELFF

clone size: .
V gene: TRBV19
D gene: .
J gene: TRBJ1-3
CDR3 DNA: TGTGCCAGTAGTTCCCCCGGGAGCTCTGGAAACACCATATATTTT
CDR3 protein: CASSSPGSSGNTIYF

clone size: .
V gene: TRBV7-9
D gene: .
J gene: TRBJ2-1
CDR3 DNA: TGTGCCAGCAGCTTAGTCGCGCTTCTAGAGAGATCCTACAATGAGCAGTTCTTC
CDR3 protein: CASSLVALLERSYNEQFF

clone size: few
V gene: TRBV28
D gene: .
J gene: TRBJ2-7
CDR3 DNA: TGTGCCAGCAGATCATTAGGGGGGGTCTCCTACGAGCAGTACTTC
CDR3 protein: CASRSLGGVSYEQYF

clone size: .
V gene: TRBV14
D gene: TRBD2
J gene: TRBJ2-5
CDR3 DNA: TGTGCCAGCAGCCATGGAGGAAGGGCACTAGCGGCATTGGAGACCCAGTACTTC
CDR3 protein: CASSHGGRALAALETQYF

clone size: .
V gene: TRBV9
D gene: .
J gene: TRBJ1-2
CDR3 DNA: TGTGCCAGCAGCGTGGGTAGGTCAGGGATAAACTATGGCTACACCTTC
CDR3 protein: CASSVGRSGINYGYTF

clone size: .
V gene: TRBV7-3
D gene: .
J gene: TRBJ1-1
CDR3 DNA: TGTGCCAGCGGGGTGCAGGGAAACACTGAAGCTTTCTTT
CDR3 protein: CASGVQGNTEAFF

clone size: .
V gene: TRBV28
D gene: .
J gene: TRBJ2-7
CDR3 DNA: TGTGCCAGCAGTTCCCTCGGTGGAGGGGACTACGAGCAGTACTTC
CDR3 protein: CASSSLGGGDYEQYF

clone size: .
V gene: TRBV7-3
D gene: .
J gene: TRBJ2-5
CDR3 DNA: TGTGCCAGCAGCTTTAAAGAGACCCAGTACTTC
CDR3 protein: CASSFKETQYF

clone size: .
V gene: TRBV7-9
D gene: .
J gene: TRBJ1-2
CDR3 DNA: TGTGCCAGCAGCTTAGGCGGCACCTTC
CDR3 protein: CASSLGGTF

clone size: .
V gene: TRBV27
D gene: TRBD2
J gene: TRBJ2-5
CDR3 DNA: TGTGCCAGCAGGCTAGCGGCTGGTCAGACCCAGTACTTC
CDR3 protein: CASRLAAGQTQYF

clone size: .
V gene: TRBV6-5
D gene: .
J gene: TRBJ1-3
CDR3 DNA: TGTGCCACCACCGGGGAAGTCTCTGGAAACACCATATATTTT
CDR3 protein: CATTGEVSGNTIYF

clone size: .
V gene: TRBV5-4
D gene: TRBD2
J gene: TRBJ2-7
CDR3 DNA: TGTGCCAGCAGAACAACTAGCGGGGACTACGAGCAGTACTTC
CDR3 protein: CASRTTSGDYEQYF

clone size: .
V gene: TRBV6-1
D gene: TRBD1
J gene: TRBJ1-1
CDR3 DNA: TGTGCCAGCAGTGAAGCAACAGGGGGCACTGAAGCTTTCTTT
CDR3 protein: CASSEATGGTEAFF

clone size: once
V gene: TRBV6-1
D gene: .
J gene: TRBJ2-2
CDR3 DNA: TGTGCCAGTAAACTTACCGGGGAGCTGTTTTTT
CDR3 protein: CASKLTGELFF

clone size: .
V gene: TRBV5-6
D gene: .
J gene: TRBJ1-2
CDR3 DNA: TGTGCCAGCACCAGGTCCCAGTACGGCTACACCTTC
CDR3 protein: CASTRSQYGYTF

clone size: .
V gene: TRBV19
D gene: TRBD1
J gene: TRBJ1-5
CDR3 DNA: TGTGCCAGTAAGCGACAGGGGGTTCGCAATCAGCCCCAGCATTTT
CDR3 protein: CASKRQGVRNQPQHF

clone size: .
V gene: TRBV5-4
D gene: TRBD2
J gene: TRBJ2-2
CDR3 DNA: TGTGCCAGCCGGGCCGGGAGGGGCGGGGAGCTGTTTTTT
CDR3 protein: CASRAGRGGELFF

clone size: .
V gene: TRBV14
D gene: TRBD2
J gene: TRBJ2-7
CDR3 DNA: TGTGCCAGCAGTCCTAGCGGGAGGCTTGCGTACTTC
CDR3 protein: CASSPSGRLAYF

clone size: .
V gene: TRBV18
D gene: .
J gene: TRBJ2-7
CDR3 DNA: TGTGCCAGCTCCGTGACGGGAACCTACGAGCAGTACTTC
CDR3 protein: CASSVTGTYEQYF

clone size: .
V gene: TRBV6-5
D gene: TRBD2
J gene: TRBJ2-1
CDR3 DNA: TGTGCCAGCGGATGGGGCGGGAGGGGAAATGAGCAGTTCTTC
CDR3 protein: CASGWGGRGNEQFF

clone size: .
V gene: TRBV7-2
D gene: TRBD1
J gene: TRBJ2-1
CDR3 DNA: TGTGCCAGCAGCTCAGGACAGGCCCTTCTCCAGCAGTTCTTC
CDR3 protein: CASSSGQALLQQFF

clone size: .
V gene: TRBV29-1
D gene: TRBD1
J gene: TRBJ1-3
CDR3 DNA: TGCAGCGTTGAAAGGATGGACAGGGTGGACACCATATATTTT
CDR3 protein: CSVERMDRVDTIYF

clone size: .
V gene: TRBV9
D gene: .
J gene: TRBJ2-2
CDR3 DNA: TGTGCCAGCAGCTCCAGGGAGGACACCGGGGAGCTGTTTTTT
CDR3 protein: CASSSREDTGELFF

clone size: .
V gene: TRBV5-1
D gene: .
J gene: TRBJ1-1
CDR3 DNA: TGCGCCAGCAGCCCTGGACAGATTAACACTGAAGCTTTCTTT
CDR3 protein: CASSPGQINTEAFF

clone size: .
V gene: TRBV6-6
D gene: .
J gene: TRBJ2-5
CDR3 DNA: TGTGCCAGCGGGACACGCTGGGGTGGGCAAGAGACCCAGTACTTC
CDR3 protein: CASGTRWGGQETQYF

clone size: .
V gene: TRBV6-4
D gene: .
J gene: TRBJ2-7
CDR3 DNA: TGTGCCAGCAGTAGACTGGCCTACGAGCAGTACTTC
CDR3 protein: CASSRLAYEQYF

clone size: .
V gene: TRBV19
D gene: .
J gene: TRBJ1-6
CDR3 DNA: TGTGCCAGTAGTATGGGCAGGGCACCCCTCCACTTT
CDR3 protein: CASSMGRAPLHF

clone size: .
V gene: TRBV4-3
D gene: .
J gene: TRBJ2-7
CDR3 DNA: TGCGCCAGCAGCCAAGTTGCAAGGGAGGCGTACGAGCAGTACTTC
CDR3 protein: CASSQVAREAYEQYF

clone size: .
V gene: TRBV27
D gene: TRBD2
J gene: TRBJ2-1
CDR3 DNA: TGTGCCAGCAGCCGGACTAGCGGAGGCAGTGAGCAGTTCTTC
CDR3 protein: CASSRTSGGSEQFF

clone size: .
V gene: TRBV5-1
D gene: .
J gene: TRBJ2-7
CDR3 DNA: TGCGCCAGCAGCTTGGGCCCAACCGGGAACGAGCAGTACTTC
CDR3 protein: CASSLGPTGNEQYF

clone size: .
V gene: TRBV7-3
D gene: .
J gene: TRBJ2-1
CDR3 DNA: TGTGCCAGCAGCTTAACGTCTGGTAGCAATGAGCAGTTCTTC
CDR3 protein: CASSLTSGSNEQFF

clone size: .
V gene: TRBV9
D gene: .
J gene: TRBJ2-5
CDR3 DNA: TGTGCCAGCAGTCGAGCGAACCAAGAGACCCAGTACTTC
CDR3 protein: CASSRANQETQYF

clone size: .
V gene: TRBV2
D gene: TRBD2
J gene: TRBJ2-7
CDR3 DNA: TGTGCCAGCGGGAGGGCCCCATTCGAGCAGTACTTC
CDR3 protein: CASGRAPFEQYF

clone size: few
V gene: TRBV2
D gene: .
J gene: TRBJ1-6
CDR3 DNA: TGTGCCAGCAGTGAAGAGCTCAGGGTGTCTAATTCACCCCTCCACTTT
CDR3 protein: CASSEELRVSNSPLHF

clone size: .
V gene: TRBV5-6
D gene: .
J gene: TRBJ2-2
CDR3 DNA: TGTGCCAGCAGCTTCGGGGGAACGAACACCGGGGAGCTGTTTTTT
CDR3 protein: CASSFGGTNTGELFF

clone size: .
V gene: TRBV30
D gene: .
J gene: TRBJ2-7
CDR3 DNA: TGTGCCTGGGAAGTAGGGGGGGCCTACGAGCAGTACTTC
CDR3 protein: CAWEVGGAYEQYF